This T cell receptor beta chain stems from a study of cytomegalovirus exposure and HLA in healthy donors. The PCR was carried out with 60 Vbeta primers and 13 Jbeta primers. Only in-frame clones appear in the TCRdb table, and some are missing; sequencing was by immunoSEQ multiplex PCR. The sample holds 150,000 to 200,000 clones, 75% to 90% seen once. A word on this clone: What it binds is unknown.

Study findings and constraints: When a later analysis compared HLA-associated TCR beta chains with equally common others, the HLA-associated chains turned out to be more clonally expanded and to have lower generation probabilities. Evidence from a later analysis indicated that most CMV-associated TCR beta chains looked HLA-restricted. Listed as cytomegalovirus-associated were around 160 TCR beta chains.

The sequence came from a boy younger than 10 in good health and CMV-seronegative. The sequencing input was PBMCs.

The CDR3 is CSVEFAGGRGAGNNQPQHF. The CDR3 DNA reads as TGCAGCGTTGAATTCGCGGGGGGGAGGGGGGCTGGTAACAATCAGCCCCAGCATTTT. The rearrangement links TRBV29-1 to TRBJ1-5; a weak D match, TRBD1 (6 bases). Trimming stripped 2 bases from V and 3 bases from J, with 26 bases between. The CDR3 is 19 residues long. Germline V CDR1 and CDR2: SQVTM, ANQGSEA.